The text below deals with one T cell receptor (beta chain). The antigen it recognizes is unknown. Per-base quality was not reported, and no clone a single base away is much larger than it. Patients with a history of autoimmune disease or receiving systemic immunosuppression were excluded from the trial. Peripheral blood for TCR sequencing was drawn from every dose cohort at baseline, at cycle 4 day 1 and at cycle 7 day 1. The samples were drawn from a first-in-human, open-label, multicenter phase I dose-escalation trial of ivuxolimab. Adults with locally advanced or metastatic head and neck squamous cell, hepatocellular, melanoma or renal cell carcinoma were enrolled in the trial. CD4+ and CD8+ T cells were sorted separately from peripheral blood before TCR sequencing. This sample was included in a study of OX40 agonist ivuxolimab in advanced cancers. Turning to the overall study: Ivuxolimab was an agonistic, fully human IgG2 monoclonal antibody directed against OX40 (CD134), a costimulatory receptor. Intravenous ivuxolimab was administered to patients every 2 weeks at six dose levels: 0.01, 0.1, 0.3, 1.5, 3 and 10 mg/kg. Of the 50 or so patients in dose escalation, approximately 20 had hepatocellular carcinoma, around 15 had melanoma, 9 had renal cell carcinoma and 9 had head and neck cancer. A male proportion of nearly 85% and a mean age of roughly 58 years, ranging from 23 to 79, were recorded for the dose-escalation cohort. Prior anti-PD-1, anti-PD-L1 or anti-CTLA-4 therapy was permitted, and about two fifths of dose-escalation patients had received checkpoint inhibitors. Partial responses occurred in three dose-escalation patients, of whom one had hepatocellular carcinoma and two had cutaneous melanoma. Peripheral TCRbeta sequencing aimed to test whether ivuxolimab altered TCR sequence diversity and caused clonal T-cell expansion. The paper reports the monotherapy dose-escalation portion (N of about 50 patients) of the phase I ivuxolimab trial. The paper as a whole reports these results and caveats: On average, CD8+ T cells showed more expanded clones than CD4+ T cells after ivuxolimab. In the 0.1-3.0 mg/kg groups, partial responders had among the lowest normalized peripheral clonal expansion, particularly in CD8+ T cells. At doses from 0.1 to 3.0 mg/kg, clonal expansion was seen in both CD4+ and CD8+ blood T cells between baseline and week 6. The antigen specificity of the clonally expanded peripheral T cells was not determined. Low levels of normalized T-cell clonal expansion were also shown by some nonresponding patients.

Genomic DNA was isolated from the sorted cells so that the TCRbeta CDR3 region could be sequenced. TCRbeta CDR3 regions were sequenced using the immunoSEQ Assay. Here the immuneACCESS table is served through TCRdb, limited to in-frame sequences with V and J called. Missing clones are a known gap in these copies; in checked studies unresolved V genes cover under half, and the rest lacks a known reason. The sample table lists about 32,000 clones, around 83% of them with a count of one. The ten most abundant clones make up 15% to 20% of the sample. There are 14 amino acids in the CDR3, from cysteine to phenylalanine inclusive. Of all the DNA, just the CDR3 is kept, 42 bases in frame from base 1. Germline trimming: 2 bases from V, 2 bases from J; junction bases outside gene matches: 2. Via the germline V gene (reference sequence), CDR1 is PRHDT and CDR2 FYEKMQ.

The clonotype originates from an adult with an advanced solid tumor such as melanoma, head and neck, liver or kidney cancer. Here the sequenced sample was CD4+ or CD8+ T cells sorted from blood, taken in a trial of the OX40 agonist ivuxolimab. The sequence links TRBV13 to TRBJ2-7, with TRBD2 matching 8 junction bases. CDR3 region: CASSLNGGAYEQYF. The sequenced DNA: TGTGCCAGCAGCTTAAACGGGGGGGCCTACGAGCAGTACTTC.